These 2 T cell receptor beta chains were sequenced from one sample in a study of blood T cell repertoires in COVID-19. TCRdb keeps only in-frame clones here, not all; method: immunoSEQ multiplex PCR. This sample has about 180,000 clones, with about nine tenths found just once. Input material: peripheral blood. Every receptor here comes from a young man who had recovered from COVID-19.

The gene calls are TRBV28 and TRBJ2-7; D is uncertain. With 8 bases removed from V and 7 bases from J, the gap between germline ends came to 21 bases. CDR1 MDHEN and CDR2 SYDVKM come from the germline V gene. The CDR3 length is 14 residues. The CDR3 bases are TGTGCCAGCCGAGAGTTTGGTCACCCGTGGGAGCAGTACTTC. Translation gives CASREFGHPWEQYF.

The rearrangement joins TRBV19 to TRBJ2-5; TRBD2 aligns across 8 bases. CDR1 and CDR2 (germline): LNHDA, SQIVND (reference sequence). This CDR3 has 11 residues. J was trimmed by 5 bases and V by 10 bases; bases with no gene match: 3. CDR3 sequence reads: CATRGGETQYF. In nucleotides, the CDR3 is TGTGCCACTCGGGGGGGGGAGACCCAGTACTTC.